Listed here are 12 T cell receptor beta chains from one sample, sequenced in a study of T cell responses to AZD1222 COVID-19 vaccine (dated by TCRdb to the early 2020s). Library prep was done by the immunoSEQ multiplex PCR assay. TCRdb mirrors the immuneACCESS table, restricted to in-frame sequences. Some clones are absent from its copies; in checked studies, under half trace to an unresolved V gene, and the reason for the others is unknown. This sample comprises fewer than 85,000 clones, about 91% of them detected only once. The top ten constitute approximately 6.5% of the sample. What the time point label conveys for this sample: baseline before first vaccination. The treatment or condition label of this sample denotes: meningococcal conjugate vaccine given as trial control. Specimen: peripheral blood, collected on day 0 of MenACWY control vaccination. Receptors originate from an adult in good health.

V and J are TRBV2 and TRBJ2-1; 11 nucleotides match TRBD2. V shed 2 bases, J shed 7 bases, and the junction held 7 bases outside the gene matches. This CDR3 comprises 16 residues. Germline loops: CDR1 SNHLY, CDR2 FYNNEI. As DNA, the CDR3 is TGTGCCAGCAGTGAAAGCGGGCTAGCGGGAGGTAATGAGCAGTTCTTC. Translation: CASSESGLAGGNEQFF.

This clone was seen a single time. The J gene is TRBJ1-2, the V gene TRBV27; no clear D. The CDR3 is made up of 12 amino acids. Germline assignment: CDR1 MNHEY and CDR2 SMNVEV (reference sequence). V was shortened by 3 bases and J by 7 bases, with 9 bases between the two germline ends. Here the CDR3 reads CASSLQTGGYTF. CDR3 nucleotide sequence: TGTGCCAGCAGTTTGCAGACGGGTGGCTACACCTTC.

The CDR3 bases are TGTGCCAGCAGTGACAGGGATGGCGGGGAGCTGTTTTTT. It encodes CASSDRDGGELFF. The chain recombines TRBV6-4 with TRBJ2-2; D unclear. Trimming shortened V by 2 bases and J by 7 bases, and 8 bases separated the two germline ends. This CDR3 comprises 13 residues. Germline assignment: CDR1 MRHNA and CDR2 SNTAGT.

The chain joins TRBV27 to TRBJ1-1, with D tentatively TRBD1 (6 bases). The V and J ends lost 4 bases and 4 bases respectively, with 13 bases between them. CDR1 MNHEY and CDR2 SMNVEV come from the germline V gene (reference sequence). This CDR3 is 14 amino acids long. The CDR3 DNA follows: TGTGCCAGCAGTTCTCCCGACAGGCCCACTGAAGCTTTCTTT. Its protein product is CASSSPDRPTEAFF.

The rearrangement links TRBV15 to TRBJ1-4; D is perhaps TRBD1 (6 bases). Germline V CDR1 and CDR2: LNHNV, YYDKDF (reference sequence). The CDR3 loop spans 21 amino acids. V lost 1 base and J lost 3, with 27 bases in between. Here the CDR3 DNA reads TGTGCCACCAGCAGAGTGGACGGCGGGACACCCGAAATGAGGGCTAATGAAAAACTGTTTTTT. Its protein is CATSRVDGGTPEMRANEKLFF.

The rearrangement joins TRBV28 to TRBJ1-5, with TRBD1 matching 7 bases. Trimming removed 6 bases from V and 2 bases from J; junction bases left unmatched: 7. The CDR3 is 15 amino acids. Per germline, CDR1 MDHEN and CDR2 SYDVKM. The CDR3 reads CASSKGGWGNQPQHF. The CDR3, as DNA: TGTGCCAGCAGCAAAGGGGGCTGGGGCAATCAGCCCCAGCATTTT.

The genes are TRBV9 and TRBJ1-4, with D possibly being TRBD1 (6 bases). V lost 0 bases, J lost 0 bases, and 12 bases lay in between. Germline lookup yields CDR1 SGDLS and CDR2 YYNGEE. This CDR3 has 17 residues. CDR3 DNA: TGTGCCAGCAGCGTAGAGCCAGGGGACTCAACTAATGAAAAACTGTTTTTT. It is translated as CASSVEPGDSTNEKLFF.

The genes are TRBV5-1 and TRBJ1-1; 8 positions match TRBD1. CDR1 SGHRS and CDR2 YFSETQ come from the germline V gene. The CDR3 length is 14 residues. The trim removed 4 bases at V and 5 bases at J, leaving 7 bases unmatched. CDR3 amino acids: CASSLDREGTEAFF. As DNA, the CDR3 is TGCGCCAGCAGCCTGGACAGGGAGGGGACTGAAGCTTTCTTT.

The V and J genes are TRBV5-1 and TRBJ1-5, with 7 bases fitting TRBD1. In germline, CDR1 is SGHRS, CDR2 YFSETQ. Trimming removed 4 bases from V and 0 bases from J; junction bases left unmatched: 7. This CDR3 contains 16 residues. CDR3 bases: TGCGCCAGCAGCCCAGGGGGGGTCTATAGCAATCAGCCCCAGCATTTT. This sequence encodes CASSPGGVYSNQPQHF.

A single count supports this clone. The chain links TRBV7-2 to TRBJ1-4, with 10 nucleotides matching TRBD1. V gave up 5 bases and J gave up 6 bases; unmatched junction bases: 6. CDR1 is SGHTA, CDR2 FQGNSA, per germline. The CDR3 is made up of 15 amino acids. The CDR3 DNA sequence: TGTGCCAGCAGCCCAGGGACAGGGGCGGATGAAAAACTGTTTTTT. This gives the protein CASSPGTGADEKLFF.

The sample holds one count of this clone. The chain employs TRBV6-5 and TRBJ1-2; D is possibly TRBD1 (5 bases). This CDR3 has 14 residues. Trimming removed 2 bases from V and 3 bases from J, with 10 bases in between. Germline CDR1 is MNHEY and CDR2 is SVGAGI. CDR3 DNA: TGTGCCAGCAGTTACGGGGGGTACGACTATGGCTACACCTTC. Protein: CASSYGGYDYGYTF.

The genes are TRBV6-5 and TRBJ2-7; no definite D call. The V gene lost 2 bases and the J gene lost 6 bases, with 5 bases spanning the gap. The CDR3 sequence is 11 residues long. Germline V gene sequence: CDR1 MNHEY, CDR2 SVGAGI. The CDR3 loop is CASSYGPEQYF. For the CDR3, the DNA is TGTGCCAGCAGTTACGGTCCCGAGCAGTACTTC.